The entry below describes one T cell receptor (beta chain). The clone's antigen remains unknown. Base qualities were left out, and no much larger clone turns up one base away. CDR1 and CDR2, looked up from the germline V gene, are MDHEN and SYDVKM. The CDR3 covers 14 residues, taking in both the cysteine and the phenylalanine. Only the CDR3 part of the read is kept: 42 bases, read in frame from the first base. The germline ends are 16 bases apart after V is trimmed by 7 bases and J by 4 bases. These data are taken from a study of high-grade serous ovarian cancer treatment subgroups (dated by TCRdb to the early 2020s). For context, the study as a whole: On average, each sample produced around 15,000 sequencing reads and approximately 8,100 unique TCR beta rearrangements. The study profiled TCR beta repertoires in high-grade serous ovarian cancer patients grouped by complete gross resection or neoadjuvant chemotherapy response under a laparoscopic triage algorithm. Of the roughly 30 patients in the cohort, some 10 had no residual disease after primary surgery (R0), some 10 were excellent NACT responders, and some 10 were poor NACT responders. One primary tumor sample and two metastatic tumor samples were contributed by each patient, so that around 90 samples were obtained in total. Paper-wide results and their limitations: The TCR repertoire analyses centered on CDR3, and CDR1 and CDR2 were not analyzed. Because bulk tumor TCR sequencing provided no spatial information, insight into HGSC tumor complexity and diversity was limited. TCR clonal relatedness was found to be positively correlated with neoantigen level and, by trend, with copy number variation and mutation load derived from whole-genome sequencing. Tumors from the same patient had repertoire similarity ranging from roughly 0.11 to 0.85, while tumors from different patients showed almost no similarity.

The 90 to 95 tumor samples underwent high-throughput TCR profiling with ImmunoSEQ. On the authors' methods: Richness (unique productive sequences), clonality, evenness and relatedness were included as repertoire diversity metrics, and similarity between samples was assessed with the Bhattacharyya coefficient. A sensitivity analysis that removed TCRs with fewer than two reads produced consistent conclusions. TCRdb obtained this table from immuneACCESS and retained in-frame rearrangements with V and J assigned. These tables miss some clones; where compared with another copy, unresolved V genes account for less than half of the shortfall, and the remainder is unexplained. The DNA gave D and trimming, while V, J and clone size come from that table. Present in this sample are under 4,000 clones, just under 80% of which were seen just once. Together, the top ten hold approximately 8.4% of the sample.

The tumor samples were collected prior to definitive surgery or chemotherapy. Genomic DNA was extracted by the MD Anderson Biospecimen Extraction Resource, and TCR sequencing was done by the MD Anderson Cancer Genomics Laboratory. The sample consisted of tumor tissue. The sequence was obtained from a human donor with high-grade serous ovarian cancer. The sequence links TRBV28 to TRBJ2-5; TRBD2 is a possible D gene, resting on 6 matching bases. The nucleotide sequence is given as TGTGCCAGCACTCCGCCCGGGAGATCAGAGACCCAGTACTTC. This gives the protein CASTPPGRSETQYF.